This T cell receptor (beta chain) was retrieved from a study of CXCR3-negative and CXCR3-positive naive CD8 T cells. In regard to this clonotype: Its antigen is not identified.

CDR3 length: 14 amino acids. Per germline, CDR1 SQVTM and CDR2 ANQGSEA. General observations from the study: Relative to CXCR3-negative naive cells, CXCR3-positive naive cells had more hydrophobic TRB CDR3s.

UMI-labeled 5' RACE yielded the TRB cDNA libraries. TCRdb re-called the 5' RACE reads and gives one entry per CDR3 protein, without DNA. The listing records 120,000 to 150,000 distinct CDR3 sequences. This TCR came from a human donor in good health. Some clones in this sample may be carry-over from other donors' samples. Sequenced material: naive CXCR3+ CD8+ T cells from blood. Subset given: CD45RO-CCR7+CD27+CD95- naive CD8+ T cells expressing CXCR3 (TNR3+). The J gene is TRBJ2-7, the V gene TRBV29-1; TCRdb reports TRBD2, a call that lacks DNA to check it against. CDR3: CSVWTIGLAGEQYF.